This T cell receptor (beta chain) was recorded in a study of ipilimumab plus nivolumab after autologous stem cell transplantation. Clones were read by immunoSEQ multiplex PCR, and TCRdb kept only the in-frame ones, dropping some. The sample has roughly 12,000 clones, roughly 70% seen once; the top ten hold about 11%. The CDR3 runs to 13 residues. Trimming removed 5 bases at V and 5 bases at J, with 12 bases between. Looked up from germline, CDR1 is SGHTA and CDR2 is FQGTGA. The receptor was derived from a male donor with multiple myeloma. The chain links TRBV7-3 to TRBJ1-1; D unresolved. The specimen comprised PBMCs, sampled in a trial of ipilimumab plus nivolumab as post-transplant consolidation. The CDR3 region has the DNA TGTGCCAGCAGCCTGGCCCGAGGGACTGAAGCTTTCTTT. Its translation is CASSLARGTEAFF.